Following are 23 T cell receptor beta chains from one sample sequenced in a study of Ad26.COV2.S vaccination and SARS-CoV-2 variants. TCRdb's table, derived via immunoSEQ multiplex PCR, lists solely in-frame clones and lacks some. Of some 290,000 clones listed, approximately 80% are singletons. Treatment reported: around 19 received Ad26.COV2.S at low or high dose, single or two shots; 5 received placebo; per-sample allocation not given. Each sample was drawn 63 days after the first injection (of vaccine or placebo). Sequencing used peripheral blood, obtained in a trial of Ad26.COV2.S vaccine versus placebo. The receptors were sampled from a person aged 18 to 65 who received the Ad26.COV2.S COVID-19 vaccine or a placebo.

This chain links TRBV6-4 with TRBJ1-1, with D unresolved. Germline loops: CDR1 MRHNA, CDR2 SNTAGT. CDR3 length equals 17 residues. Trimming removed 0 bases from V and 12 bases from J, with 26 bases in between. The CDR3 coding sequence is TGTGCCAGCAGTGACTCGATATCCGGAGCATCGGCGCGCAGGACTTTCTTT. Protein product: CASSDSISGASARRTFF.

The rearrangement joins TRBV27 to TRBJ2-6; tentative D call: TRBD2 (5 bases). Trimming stripped 2 bases from V and 0 bases from J, with 8 bases between. Germline CDR1 and CDR2: MNHEY and SMNVEV (reference sequence). This CDR3 region has 16 residues. Written as DNA, the CDR3 is TGTGCCAGCAGTTTAGAGGGATTCTCTGGGGCCAACGTCCTGACTTTC. This gives the protein CASSLEGFSGANVLTF.

The table lists this clone with a count of one. The chain recombines TRBV5-1 with TRBJ2-1; D ambiguous. The CDR3 is 12 amino acids. With 4 bases removed from V and 10 bases from J, the gap between germline ends came to 12 bases. Germline-derived CDR1 and CDR2 are SGHRS and YFSETQ. CDR3 residues: CASSEPAGEQFF. CDR3 sequence (DNA): TGCGCCAGCAGCGAACCCGCAGGAGAGCAGTTCTTC.

This sequence joins TRBV6-4 and TRBJ2-1; TRBD2 is a possible D gene (5 bases). This CDR3 is built from 13 residues. The germline V gene has CDR1 MRHNA and CDR2 SNTAGT. Between the trimmed V and J ends, which lost 0 bases and 9 bases, there was a span of 9 bases. In nucleotides, the CDR3 is TGTGCCAGCAGTGACTCAACTCGGGGTGAGCAGTTCTTC. Residues: CASSDSTRGEQFF.

The chain is built from TRBV14 and TRBJ1-2; 9 positions match TRBD1. Per the germline V gene, CDR1 is SGHDN and CDR2 is FVKESK. The V segment lost 4 bases and the J segment 4 bases; nucleotides outside the gene matches: 10. This CDR3 spans 16 amino acids. CDR3 in amino acids: CASSRRPGQGSYGYTF. For the CDR3, the DNA is TGTGCCAGCAGCCGAAGACCGGGACAGGGTAGCTATGGCTACACCTTC.

V is TRBV28 and J is TRBJ1-6; 7 bases map to TRBD1. The CDR3 is 16 residues long. The V gene's germline CDR1 is MDHEN and CDR2 SYDVKM. The trim removed 4 bases at V and 10 bases at J, leaving 13 bases unmatched. CDR3 loop: CASSSTTGDWGSPLHF. For the CDR3, the DNA is TGTGCCAGCAGTTCCACAACAGGGGACTGGGGATCACCCCTCCACTTT.

The chain employs TRBV19 and TRBJ1-5, with TRBD1 identical over 7 bases. The germline V gene has CDR1 LNHDA and CDR2 SQIVND (reference sequence). CDR3 length equals 15 residues. V shed 4 bases and J 3 bases; nucleotides not matched to a gene: 6. The DNA of the CDR3 is TGTGCCAGTAGTACCCGGGACAGAATCAATCAGCCCCAGCATTTT. Protein sequence: CASSTRDRINQPQHF.

The chain carries TRBV5-1 and TRBJ2-1; TRBD2 agrees at 11 bases. This CDR3 has 17 residues. The germline V gene has CDR1 SGHRS and CDR2 YFSETQ. V shed 4 bases, J shed 7 bases, and the junction held 13 bases outside the gene matches. CDR3 DNA: TGCGCCAGCAGCCCCAGGTTAGCGGGGGGGCGCCGTAATGAGCAGTTCTTC. It translates to CASSPRLAGGRRNEQFF. Supplemented by reference TRBV5-1 and TRBJ2-1, the full variable domain reads KAGVTQTPRYLIKTRGQQVTLSCSPISGHRSVSWYQQTPGQGLQFLFEYFSETQRNKGNFPGRFSGRQFSNSRSEMNVSTLELGDSALYLCASSPRLAGGRRNEQFFGPGTRLTVL.

This chain uses TRBV12-3 or TRBV12-4 with TRBJ1-6; D is uncertain. The V end lost 2 bases, the J end lost 7 bases, and 6 bases lay between the germline ends. The CDR3 is 13 residues long. CDR3 in DNA: TGTGCCAGCAGTTTACAGGAAAATTCACCCCTCCACTTT. It yields the protein CASSLQENSPLHF.

The genes are TRBV28 and TRBJ2-7; no clear D. Germline CDR1 is MDHEN and CDR2 is SYDVKM. The CDR3 sequence is 15 residues long. V shed 11 bases and J shed 1 base, with 21 bases lying between them. For the CDR3, the DNA is TGTGCCGTCGTGGGTAGGACGGCCCTTTCCTACGAGCAGTACTTC. This encodes CAVVGRTALSYEQYF.

J is TRBJ2-4 and V is TRBV7-9; 9 bases map to TRBD1. There are 15 residues in the CDR3. Germline CDR1 reads SEHNR; CDR2 reads FQNEAQ (reference sequence). The junction had 4 bases not matched to a gene; V was cut back by 5 bases and J by 2 bases. CDR3 coding DNA: TGTGCCAGCAGCACACAGGGGGCATCCAAAAACATTCAGTACTTC. Its protein is CASSTQGASKNIQYF.

The V call is TRBV7-3, the J call TRBJ1-2; D is uncertain. The CDR3 sequence is 13 residues long. Trimming stripped 2 bases from V and 2 bases from J, with 6 bases between. CDR1 SGHTA and CDR2 FQGTGA come from the germline V gene. CDR3 in DNA: TGTGCCAGCAGCTTATACCCAAACTATGGCTACACCTTC. Its translation: CASSLYPNYGYTF.

This sequence joins TRBV4-1 and TRBJ2-3; 12 bases align to TRBD2. Per germline, CDR1 MGHRA and CDR2 YSYEKL. This CDR3 is 18 amino acids long. V gave up 0 bases and J gave up 3 bases; unmatched junction bases: 7. DNA for the CDR3: TGCGCCAGCAGCCAAGAGGCTCCTAGCGGGGGGGCTACAGATACGCAGTATTTT. This sequence encodes CASSQEAPSGGATDTQYF.

This chain uses TRBV7-9 with TRBJ2-2, with TRBD1 matching 9 bases. After removal of 4 bases from V and 5 bases from J, the junction contained 8 bases not matched to a gene. The CDR3 is 16 residues long. Germline CDR1 SEHNR, CDR2 FQNEAQ (reference sequence). CDR3 DNA: TGTGCCAGCAGCTCCAAGGACAGGGGTATGACCGGGGAGCTGTTTTTT. It codes for CASSSKDRGMTGELFF.

The rearrangement joins TRBV7-9 to TRBJ1-1, with D tentatively TRBD1 (6 bases). V was clipped by 1 base and J by 1 base, with 13 bases between them. CDR1 and CDR2 from the germline V gene are SEHNR and FQNEAQ (reference sequence). This CDR3 region has 16 residues. The CDR3 loop is CASSLDGGRRNTEAFF. Here the CDR3 DNA reads TGTGCCAGCAGCTTAGACGGGGGCAGGAGGAACACTGAAGCTTTCTTT.

V and J are TRBV11-2 and TRBJ1-2, with 12 bases that match TRBD1. CDR1 is SGHAT, CDR2 FQNNGV, per germline. This CDR3 spans 15 amino acids. The V and J ends lost 5 bases and 3 bases, in that order; junction bases with no gene match: 4. CDR3 residues: CASSAGTGGHYGYTF. CDR3 in DNA: TGTGCCAGCAGCGCAGGGACAGGGGGCCACTATGGCTACACCTTC. Combining the CDR3 with reference TRBV11-2 and TRBJ1-2 gives the whole variable domain EAGVAQSPRYKIIEKRQSVAFWCNPISGHATLYWYQQILGQGPKLLIQFQNNGVVDDSQLPKDRFSAERLKGVDSTLKIQPAKLEDSAVYLCASSAGTGGHYGYTFGSGTRLTVV.

This clone was seen a single time. The V call is TRBV28, the J call TRBJ2-7, with 9 positions matching TRBD1. The CDR3 totals 14 residues. Germline CDR1 is MDHEN and CDR2 is SYDVKM. The V segment lost 6 bases and the J segment 4 bases; nucleotides outside the gene matches: 7. CDR3 region: CASSSDRGLYEQYF. The CDR3 DNA follows: TGTGCCAGCAGCTCCGACAGGGGGTTATACGAGCAGTACTTC. The variable domain in full, with the rest retrieved from reference TRBV28 and TRBJ2-7, is DVKVTQSSRYLVKRTGEKVFLECVQDMDHENMFWYRQDPGLGLRLIYFSYDVKMKEKGDIPEGYSVSREKKERFSLILESASTNQTSMYLCASSSDRGLYEQYFGPGTRLTVT.

This chain connects TRBV28 to TRBJ2-5, with D uncertain. Trimming cost V 6 bases and J 0 bases, with 8 bases left between them. Germline CDR1 MDHEN, CDR2 SYDVKM. The CDR3 contains 13 residues. This CDR3 reads CASRRINQETQYF. The CDR3, as DNA: TGTGCCAGCAGGCGGATCAACCAAGAGACCCAGTACTTC.

The V call is TRBV15, the J call TRBJ1-6; the match to TRBD1 covers 10 bases. Germline loops: CDR1 LNHNV, CDR2 YYDKDF (reference sequence). CDR3 length: 13 amino acids. J was trimmed by 14 bases and V by 4 bases; bases with no gene match: 5. For the CDR3, the DNA is TGTGCCACCAGCACCGGTGGGACAGGGGCCCTCCACTTT. Its protein product is CATSTGGTGALHF.

The chain joins TRBV7-3 to TRBJ2-2; D unresolved. Germline values: CDR1 SGHTA, CDR2 FQGTGA. The CDR3 has 14 amino acids. The germline V and J ends were trimmed by 1 base and 2 bases, with 5 bases remaining between them. This CDR3 is CASSLSLNTGELFF. The CDR3 nucleotides read TGTGCCAGCAGCTTAAGTTTAAACACCGGGGAGCTGTTTTTT.

This sequence joins TRBV3-1 (or the pseudogene TRBV3-2) and TRBJ2-2; D is unresolved. V lost 1 base and J lost 6, with 6 bases in between. The CDR3 extends over 13 amino acids. Germline-derived CDR1 and CDR2 are LGHDT and YNNKEL (reference sequence). This CDR3 is CASSQVEAGELFF. CDR3 in DNA: TGTGCCAGCAGCCAAGTTGAGGCCGGGGAGCTGTTTTTT.

The chain joins TRBV7-2 to TRBJ1-2; no reliable D call. V was cut by 5 bases and J by 0 bases, with 10 bases left in between. The CDR3 sequence is 14 residues long. Per the germline V gene, CDR1 is SGHTA and CDR2 is FQGNSA. This chain's CDR3 is CASSAGIANYGYTF. The CDR3 bases are TGTGCCAGCAGCGCGGGGATAGCTAACTATGGCTACACCTTC.

This chain uses TRBV11-1 with TRBJ1-1; TRBD1 matches at 9 bases. The CDR3 is 15 residues long. V trimming: 5 bases; J trimming: 5 bases; junction bases outside the gene matches: 9. Per germline, CDR1 SGHAT and CDR2 FQDESV (reference sequence). CDR3 protein: CASSHRTGASTEAFF. Here the CDR3 DNA reads TGTGCCAGCAGCCATCGGACAGGGGCGAGTACTGAAGCTTTCTTT.